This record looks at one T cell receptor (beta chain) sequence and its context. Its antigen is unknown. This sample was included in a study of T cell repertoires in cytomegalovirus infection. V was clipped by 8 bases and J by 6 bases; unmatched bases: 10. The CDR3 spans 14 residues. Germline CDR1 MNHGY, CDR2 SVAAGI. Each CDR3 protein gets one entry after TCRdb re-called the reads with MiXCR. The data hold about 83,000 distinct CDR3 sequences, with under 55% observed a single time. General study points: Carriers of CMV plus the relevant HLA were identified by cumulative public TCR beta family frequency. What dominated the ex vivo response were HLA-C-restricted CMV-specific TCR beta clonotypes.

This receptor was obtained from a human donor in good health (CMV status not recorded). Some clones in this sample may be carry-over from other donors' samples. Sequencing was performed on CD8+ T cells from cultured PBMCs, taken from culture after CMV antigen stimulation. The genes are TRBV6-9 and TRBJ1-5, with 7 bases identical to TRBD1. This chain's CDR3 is CASLITGARQPQHF. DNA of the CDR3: TGTGCCAGCCTTATAACAGGGGCTCGTCAGCCCCAGCATTTT.